This T cell receptor beta chain was identified during a study of blood T cell repertoires in COVID-19. On the study more broadly: The United States, Italy and Spain were the sources of the acute and convalescent COVID-19 samples. Sources were T cells, B-cell-depleted T cells, or PBMCs; the material itself was cDNA or gDNA.

Authors' methods: How many nucleated cells were present was estimated from reference gene primer amplification. This table comes from immunoSEQ multiplex PCR, and its TCRdb copy is limited to in-frame clones, with some not included. For V, J and clone size, that table is used; D and trimming come from the DNA. The data show approximately 150,000 clones, approximately 90% seen once. Between the trimmed V and J ends, which lost 8 bases and 3 bases, there was a span of 12 bases. The CDR3 spans 13 residues. The germline V gene has CDR1 LNHDA and CDR2 SQIVND (reference sequence). The TCR comes from a middle-aged man who had recovered from COVID-19. The source material was peripheral blood. The V gene is TRBV19, the J gene TRBJ2-3, with D possibly being TRBD1 (5 bases). The CDR3 sequence is CASSPAGTDTQYF. DNA of the CDR3: TGTGCCAGTTCCCCCGCAGGGACAGATACGCAGTATTTT.